The 27 T cell receptor beta chains given below trace back to one sample, sequenced in a study of blood T cell repertoires in COVID-19. Sequencing used immunoSEQ multiplex PCR; TCRdb keeps in-frame clones, though not all of them. The sample shows roughly 38,000 clones, more than 60% of them seen only once. The sample taken for sequencing was peripheral blood. Source of these receptors: a man aged 55 to 70 with active COVID-19.

This clone has a single count. The genes are TRBV7-2 and TRBJ2-3, with 8 bases identical to TRBD2. V trimming: 8 bases; J trimming: 0 bases; junction bases outside the gene matches: 19. The CDR3 covers 19 residues. Germline CDR1 SGHTA, CDR2 FQGNSA. The CDR3 sequence is CASSSRGGSGIVSTDTQYF. In DNA, the CDR3 is TGTGCCAGCTCCTCACGTGGGGGTAGCGGGATAGTAAGCACAGATACGCAGTATTTT.

This clone was seen a handful of times. V is TRBV28 and J is TRBJ1-5; D gene unclear. The CDR3 contains 11 residues. Trimming shortened V by 6 bases and J by 7 bases, and 7 bases separated the two germline ends. The V gene's germline CDR1 is MDHEN and CDR2 SYDVKM. CDR3 DNA sequence: TGTGCCAGCAGAGGAGGCCAGCCCCAGCATTTT. Residues: CASRGGQPQHF.

The rearrangement uses TRBV7-2 and TRBJ2-2, with TRBD2 identical over 8 bases. There are 16 residues in the CDR3. Trimming removed 0 bases from V and 4 bases from J; junction bases left unmatched: 4. In germline, CDR1 is SGHTA, CDR2 FQGNSA. As DNA, the CDR3 is TGTGCCAGCAGCTTAGCGATGGGACTAGGCACCGGGGAGCTGTTTTTT. This sequence encodes CASSLAMGLGTGELFF.

The chain links TRBV2 to TRBJ2-4, with D perhaps matching TRBD2 (6 bases). The germline CDR1 and CDR2 sequences are SNHLY and FYNNEI. CDR3 length: 16 amino acids. V dropped 3 bases and J dropped 0 bases, with 12 bases sitting between them. The DNA of the CDR3 is TGTGCCAGCAGTGAGGGACTGGGCCTAGCCAAAAACATTCAGTACTTC. Translation: CASSEGLGLAKNIQYF.

This clone has a handful of counts. V gene TRBV5-1 combines with J gene TRBJ2-3, with 7 bases lining up with TRBD2. The germline gives CDR1 SGHRS, CDR2 YFSETQ. V lost 5 bases and J lost 5; bases outside the gene matches: 5. The CDR3 has 13 amino acids. Here the CDR3 DNA reads TGCGCCAGCAGAGTCGGGGGGAAAGATACGCAGTATTTT. Residues: CASRVGGKDTQYF.

The V call is TRBV28, the J call TRBJ2-7; TRBD2 is a possible D gene (7 bases). Trimming stripped 5 bases from V and 7 bases from J, with 21 bases between. This CDR3 contains 15 residues. Germline CDR1 is MDHEN and CDR2 is SYDVKM. The CDR3 reads CASSLRDARGGEQYF. In DNA, the CDR3 is TGTGCCAGCAGTCTTCGGGACGCCAGGGGAGGGGAGCAGTACTTC.

This clone was seen more than once but under ten times. This chain joins TRBV12-3 or TRBV12-4 and TRBJ1-1; no reliable D call. The CDR3 loop spans 13 amino acids. Trimming shortened V by 2 bases and J by 8 bases, and 12 bases separated the two germline ends. The CDR3 DNA reads as TGTGCCAGCAGTTTATCCCCGCAACTCGAAGCTTTCTTT. Translating it yields CASSLSPQLEAFF.

V is TRBV30 and J is TRBJ1-2, with 7 bases lining up with TRBD1. Germline V gene sequence: CDR1 GTSNPN, CDR2 SVGIG (reference sequence). The V and J ends lost 2 bases and 4 bases, in that order; junction bases with no gene match: 10. This CDR3 is 15 amino acids long. The CDR3 is CAWSRKAGGLYGYTF. CDR3 sequence (DNA): TGTGCCTGGAGTAGGAAGGCAGGGGGTCTCTATGGCTACACCTTC.

The V and J genes are TRBV4-1 and TRBJ1-1; 8 bases fit TRBD1. With V trimmed by 3 bases and J by 8 bases, 8 bases remained unmatched. CDR1 is MGHRA, CDR2 YSYEKL, per germline. The length of the CDR3 is 14 residues. CDR3 sequence reads: CASSHYRDRGEAFF. DNA for the CDR3: TGCGCCAGCAGCCACTACCGAGACAGGGGCGAAGCTTTCTTT.

The chain employs TRBV6-6 and TRBJ2-2; the match to TRBD1 covers 7 bases. V trimming: 0 bases; J trimming: 6 bases; junction bases outside the gene matches: 1. CDR1 MNHNY and CDR2 SVGAGI come from the germline V gene (reference sequence). This CDR3 contains 14 residues. Here the CDR3 reads CASSYSQGAGELFF. Here the CDR3 DNA reads TGTGCCAGCAGTTACTCGCAGGGGGCCGGGGAGCTGTTTTTT.

This clone was seen a handful of times. The V call is TRBV28, the J call TRBJ1-1; D ambiguous. CDR3 length: 12 amino acids. Trimming stripped 5 bases from V and 7 bases from J, with 11 bases between. Germline assignment: CDR1 MDHEN and CDR2 SYDVKM. In nucleotides, the CDR3 is TGTGCCAGCAGTCGCCGGGAAAGTGAAGCTTTCTTT. As protein: CASSRRESEAFF.

This chain uses TRBV3-1 (or the pseudogene TRBV3-2) with TRBJ2-3; TRBD2 aligns across 10 bases. The ends lost 3 bases at V and 2 bases at J; junction bases unmatched: 20. The CDR3 is 21 amino acids. The germline V gene encodes CDR1 LGHDT and CDR2 YNNKEL (reference sequence). The CDR3 bases are TGTGCCAGCAGCCATTCCCGCCGCGAGCGGGAGGGCCCGGGGTACACAGATACGCAGTATTTT. Translation: CASSHSRREREGPGYTDTQYF.

The chain links TRBV28 to TRBJ2-2; 10 bases are a match to TRBD2. The CDR3 consists of 16 residues. Germline lookup yields CDR1 MDHEN and CDR2 SYDVKM. The trim removed 2 bases at V and 6 bases at J, leaving 6 bases unmatched. The chain's CDR3 is CASSLGLAGVAGELFF. CDR3 DNA sequence: TGTGCCAGCAGTTTAGGGCTAGCGGGAGTCGCCGGGGAGCTGTTTTTT.

V is TRBV28 and J is TRBJ1-6; 10 bases fit TRBD1. Trimming at V came to 1 base and at J to 7 bases, leaving 1 base not matched to a gene. Germline V gives CDR1 MDHEN, CDR2 SYDVKM. The CDR3 consists of 15 residues. CDR3 sequence reads: CASSLSGQGNSPLHF. DNA of the CDR3: TGTGCCAGCAGTTTATCGGGACAGGGGAATTCACCCCTCCACTTT.

This clone was seen once. CDR3 coding DNA: TGTGCCAGCAGTAAGGAGGGGGCCAGCTCCTACGAGCAGTACTTC. Translated, it gives CASSKEGASSYEQYF. The chain is built from TRBV6-5 and TRBJ2-7; D may be TRBD1 (7 bases). The V gene's germline CDR1 is MNHEY and CDR2 SVGAGI. Trimming stripped 5 bases from V and 0 bases from J, with 14 bases between. The CDR3 covers 15 residues.

This chain joins TRBV10-3 and TRBJ2-7, with TRBD2 matching 8 bases. Trimming cost V 0 bases and J 2 bases; bases outside gene matches: 6. The CDR3 totals 16 residues. The germline V gene has CDR1 ENHRY and CDR2 SYGVKD. Here the CDR3 reads CAISESLAGSAYEQYF. The CDR3 DNA sequence: TGTGCCATCAGTGAGTCGCTAGCGGGTTCGGCCTACGAGCAGTACTTC.

The chain couples TRBV6-5 to TRBJ1-1, with D unclear. V was shortened by 5 bases and J by 3 bases, with 13 bases between the two germline ends. Germline CDR1 reads MNHEY; CDR2 reads SVGAGI. This CDR3 spans 14 amino acids. CDR3 bases: TGTGCCAGCAGTCAGCCGGGGTTGCACACTGAAGCTTTCTTT. It yields the protein CASSQPGLHTEAFF.

The V call is TRBV30, the J call TRBJ1-1; no reliable D call. The V end lost 7 bases, the J end lost 2 bases, and 14 bases lay between the germline ends. Germline assignment: CDR1 GTSNPN and CDR2 SVGIG (reference sequence). There are 13 residues in the CDR3. The DNA of the CDR3 is TGTGCCTCCGCACCTCAGGTTAACACTGAAGCTTTCTTT. It codes for CASAPQVNTEAFF.

The chain couples TRBV2 to TRBJ1-5; 10 bases agree with TRBD1. CDR3 length: 15 amino acids. From germline, CDR1 is SNHLY and CDR2 FYNNEI. Germline trimming cut 6 bases from V and 7 bases from J; bases unmatched to any gene: 9. CDR3 sequence (DNA): TGTGCCAGCAGGCGGGACAGGGGACGAGAGCAGCCCCAGCATTTT. This translates into CASRRDRGREQPQHF.

The chain carries TRBV19 and TRBJ2-3; no firm D call. Trimming removed 3 bases at V and 2 bases at J, with 9 bases between. The CDR3 loop spans 14 amino acids. Germline V lookup: CDR1 LNHDA, CDR2 SQIVND (reference sequence). The CDR3 region has the DNA TGTGCCAGTAGTATGCGATACTCCACAGATACGCAGTATTTT. Translating gives CASSMRYSTDTQYF.

This sequence joins TRBV23-1 and TRBJ2-3, with 12 bases aligning to TRBD2. TRBV23-1 is filed as an ORF, its function uncertain. This CDR3 spans 18 amino acids. The V gene end was trimmed by 7 bases and the J gene end by 0 bases; junction bases not matched to a gene: 11. This CDR3 is CASTPGLAGGASTDTQYF. DNA for the CDR3: TGCGCCAGCACCCCCGGCCTAGCGGGGGGGGCTAGCACAGATACGCAGTATTTT.

This sequence joins TRBV5-8 and TRBJ1-1; 8 positions match TRBD1. Trimming at V came to 1 base and at J to 4 bases, leaving 6 bases not matched to a gene. The CDR3 covers 15 residues. CDR1 SGHTS and CDR2 YDEGEE come from the germline V gene. The CDR3 DNA reads as TGTGCCAGCAGCTTGTGGCAGGGGGCAGGCACTGAAGCTTTCTTT. Translating gives CASSLWQGAGTEAFF.

The chain recombines TRBV5-4 with TRBJ1-4, with 8 bases matching TRBD1. The length of the CDR3 is 14 residues. With 4 bases clipped from V and 7 bases from J, the junction kept 6 bases outside the gene matches. Germline CDR1 and CDR2: SGHNT and YYREEE (reference sequence). CDR3 nucleotide sequence: TGTGCCAGCAGCCAGACAGGGGCCAGTGAAAAACTGTTTTTT. It translates to CASSQTGASEKLFF.

This clone was counted a few times. The V call is TRBV4-3, the J call TRBJ1-4, with a possible D match to TRBD1 (6 bases). V lost 0 bases to trimming and J lost 4 bases, with 9 bases between them. Germline assignment: CDR1 LGHNA and CDR2 YSLEER. The CDR3 runs to 15 residues. CDR3 sequence: CASSQEPGVNEKLFF. CDR3 nucleotide sequence: TGCGCCAGCAGCCAAGAACCAGGGGTTAATGAAAAACTGTTTTTT.

The CDR3 is CASSQEAGMYETQYF. CDR3 sequence (DNA): TGCGCCAGCAGCCAAGAAGCGGGGATGTATGAGACCCAGTACTTC. J is TRBJ2-5 and V is TRBV4-3; 7 bases match TRBD2. The germline V gene has CDR1 LGHNA and CDR2 YSLEER. There are 15 residues in the CDR3. With 0 bases clipped from V and 5 bases from J, the junction kept 6 bases outside the gene matches.

The chain recombines TRBV2 with TRBJ2-1; D ambiguous. Germline assignment: CDR1 SNHLY and CDR2 FYNNEI. The CDR3 has 13 amino acids. The V and J ends lost 2 bases and 4 bases respectively, with 6 bases between them. CDR3 in DNA: TGTGCCAGCAGTGAACGGTTTTACAATGAGCAGTTCTTC. It specifies CASSERFYNEQFF.

J is TRBJ2-1 and V is TRBV7-9; weak D call: TRBD1 (6 bases). Germline lookup yields CDR1 SEHNR and CDR2 FQNEAQ (reference sequence). Trimming cost V 3 bases and J 9 bases, with 18 bases left between them. This CDR3 comprises 15 residues. The CDR3 region is CASSFPGTTLPEQFF. In DNA, the CDR3 is TGTGCCAGCAGCTTCCCCGGGACAACCCTTCCTGAGCAGTTCTTC.